Listed below are T cell receptor beta chains from one sample, sequenced in a study of vaccination and CD4 T cells after COVID-19. MiXCR was run by TCRdb on the PCR reads, yielding one entry per CDR3 protein. Of 16,000 or so distinct CDR3 sequences listed, 53% are singletons. Antigen specificity for these receptors is unknown. The sample comprised CD4+ T cells from blood, cultured in vitro. Receptors were obtained from a human donor who had recovered from COVID-19. Each CDR3 is given with its conserved first and last residue. The D gene is left open where the match is weak. The size entry is marked missing in some rows and otherwise reads once, few, many or a size class.

CDR3 DNA: TGTGCCAGTAGTAACCAGGCGGCAAACACTGAAGCTTTCTTT
CDR3 protein: CASSNQAANTEAFF
CDR3 length: 14
J gene: TRBJ1-1
clone size: medium-sized
V gene: TRBV19
D gene: .

CDR3 DNA: TGCAGTGTAACCATCGGGACTCTAAGCTCCTACGAGCAGTACTTC
CDR3 protein: CSVTIGTLSSYEQYF
CDR3 length: 15
J gene: TRBJ2-7
clone size: .
V gene: TRBV20-1
D gene: .

CDR3 DNA: TGCAGTGCTAGAGATGGACAGAGTAATTCACCCCTCCACTTT
CDR3 protein: CSARDGQSNSPLHF
CDR3 length: 14
J gene: TRBJ1-6
clone size: .
V gene: TRBV20-1
D gene: .

CDR3 DNA: TGCAGTGCTAGAGGTGACAGGTACGAGCAGTACTTC
CDR3 protein: CSARGDRYEQYF
CDR3 length: 12
J gene: TRBJ2-7
clone size: .
V gene: TRBV20-1
D gene: .

CDR3 DNA: TGCAGCGGCGCAGGGGCTACTGAAGCTTTCTTT
CDR3 protein: CSGAGATEAFF
CDR3 length: 11
J gene: TRBJ1-1
clone size: .
V gene: TRBV29-1
D gene: .

CDR3 DNA: TGTGCCAGCAGTTTATCCCCGACTAGCGGAAGCACAGATACGCAGTATTTT
CDR3 protein: CASSLSPTSGSTDTQYF
CDR3 length: 17
J gene: TRBJ2-3
clone size: .
V gene: TRBV12-3/TRBV12-4
D gene: TRBD2

CDR3 DNA: TGCAGTGCTAGGGACACCTTCGGGGAGCTGTTTTTT
CDR3 protein: CSARDTFGELFF
CDR3 length: 12
J gene: TRBJ2-2
clone size: .
V gene: TRBV20-1
D gene: .

CDR3 DNA: TGCAGTGCCTATGGGAGTAACAACTACGAGCAGTACTTC
CDR3 protein: CSAYGSNNYEQYF
CDR3 length: 13
J gene: TRBJ2-7
clone size: .
V gene: TRBV20-1
D gene: .

CDR3 DNA: TGTGCCAGCAGTGTTGGGGACACCAAAAACATTCAGTACTTC
CDR3 protein: CASSVGDTKNIQYF
CDR3 length: 14
J gene: TRBJ2-4
clone size: .
V gene: TRBV6-1
D gene: .

CDR3 DNA: TGTGCCAGCAGCAACGTTGAGCCAGTTAACACCGGGGAGCTGTTTTTT
CDR3 protein: CASSNVEPVNTGELFF
CDR3 length: 16
J gene: TRBJ2-2
clone size: .
V gene: TRBV21-1
D gene: .

CDR3 DNA: TGTGCCAGCAGTTTATATGCAGGGGGACTAACTAGAAGCAATCAGCCCCAGCATTTT
CDR3 protein: CASSLYAGGLTRSNQPQHF
CDR3 length: 19
J gene: TRBJ1-5
clone size: .
V gene: TRBV28
D gene: TRBD1

CDR3 DNA: TGTGCCAGCAAAACAGGGGTGGGTGGCTACACCTTC
CDR3 protein: CASKTGVGGYTF
CDR3 length: 12
J gene: TRBJ1-2
clone size: .
V gene: TRBV28
D gene: TRBD1

CDR3 DNA: TGTGCCAGCAGTCCTAGAAGGATCGTTCAGCATCAGCCCCAGCATTTT
CDR3 protein: CASSPRRIVQHQPQHF
CDR3 length: 16
J gene: TRBJ1-5
clone size: .
V gene: TRBV28
D gene: .

CDR3 DNA: TGTGCCAGTAGTGTTAGGGGCAGTCAGCCCCAGCATTTT
CDR3 protein: CASSVRGSQPQHF
CDR3 length: 13
J gene: TRBJ1-5
clone size: .
V gene: TRBV19
D gene: .

CDR3 DNA: TGTGCCACCAGCAGAAACAGGGGGCGGAATTCACCCCTCCACTTT
CDR3 protein: CATSRNRGRNSPLHF
CDR3 length: 15
J gene: TRBJ1-6
clone size: .
V gene: TRBV15
D gene: TRBD1

CDR3 DNA: TGTGCCAGCAGCCCCTTAGGGGGGGCCGTGTCTGGAAACACCATATATTTT
CDR3 protein: CASSPLGGAVSGNTIYF
CDR3 length: 17
J gene: TRBJ1-3
clone size: few
V gene: TRBV7-9
D gene: .

CDR3 DNA: TGTGCCACCAGTGATGCTACCGGACAGGGCGACTATGGCTACACCTTC
CDR3 protein: CATSDATGQGDYGYTF
CDR3 length: 16
J gene: TRBJ1-2
clone size: .
V gene: TRBV24-1
D gene: TRBD1

CDR3 DNA: TGTGCCAGCAGCTTGGCCGGGACAGGGTCCTACGAGCAGTACTTC
CDR3 protein: CASSLAGTGSYEQYF
CDR3 length: 15
J gene: TRBJ2-7
clone size: .
V gene: TRBV5-4
D gene: TRBD1

CDR3 DNA: TGTGCCAGTAGTTCGACAGGGTGGGAGAACTATGGCTACACCTTC
CDR3 protein: CASSSTGWENYGYTF
CDR3 length: 15
J gene: TRBJ1-2
clone size: .
V gene: TRBV19
D gene: TRBD1

CDR3 DNA: TGTGCCAGTTCCACAGGGTGGCAAGAGACCCAGTACTTC
CDR3 protein: CASSTGWQETQYF
CDR3 length: 13
J gene: TRBJ2-5
clone size: .
V gene: TRBV19
D gene: .

CDR3 DNA: TGTGCCAGCAGTGCCCCAGGGACCATCTATGGCTACACCTTC
CDR3 protein: CASSAPGTIYGYTF
CDR3 length: 14
J gene: TRBJ1-2
clone size: .
V gene: TRBV6-1
D gene: .

CDR3 DNA: TGTGCCAGCAGTAATACCTTTGGGTCTTATGAAAAACTGTTTTTT
CDR3 protein: CASSNTFGSYEKLFF
CDR3 length: 15
J gene: TRBJ1-4
clone size: .
V gene: TRBV6-1
D gene: .

CDR3 DNA: TGTGCCAGCAGTGAAGGGCGGCAGCCCCAGCATTTT
CDR3 protein: CASSEGRQPQHF
CDR3 length: 12
J gene: TRBJ1-5
clone size: .
V gene: TRBV6-1
D gene: .

CDR3 DNA: TGCAGTGCTAGAGTATTGGGCGGGACCGCCTCCTACGAGCAGTACTTC
CDR3 protein: CSARVLGGTASYEQYF
CDR3 length: 16
J gene: TRBJ2-7
clone size: .
V gene: TRBV20-1
D gene: .

CDR3 DNA: TGTGCCAGCAGCTTTGCCCGGGGGATCTACGAGCAGTACTTC
CDR3 protein: CASSFARGIYEQYF
CDR3 length: 14
J gene: TRBJ2-7
clone size: .
V gene: TRBV7-9
D gene: .

CDR3 DNA: TGCAGTGCTACTCAGGGAGACTATGGCTACACCTTC
CDR3 protein: CSATQGDYGYTF
CDR3 length: 12
J gene: TRBJ1-2
clone size: .
V gene: TRBV20-1
D gene: .

CDR3 DNA: TGTGCCATCGGAAAGGTGGCCGATGCGAACACCGGGGAGCTGTTTTTT
CDR3 protein: CAIGKVADANTGELFF
CDR3 length: 16
J gene: TRBJ2-2
clone size: .
V gene: TRBV10-3
D gene: .

CDR3 DNA: TGTGCTAGCAGCTTAAGGGTGGGAGGGCCAGGCCATGAGCAGTTCTTC
CDR3 protein: CASSLRVGGPGHEQFF
CDR3 length: 16
J gene: TRBJ2-1
clone size: .
V gene: TRBV7-7
D gene: TRBD2

CDR3 DNA: TGTGCCAGCAGTGTGCAGAGGGGGTCGGAGTATGAGCAGTTCTTC
CDR3 protein: CASSVQRGSEYEQFF
CDR3 length: 15
J gene: TRBJ2-1
clone size: .
V gene: TRBV2
D gene: .